These 24 T cell receptor delta chains came from one sample sequenced in a study of gamma-delta chains in newborns, infants, children. TCRdb reapplied CATT to the reads. The table records about 3,800 delta-chain clones, around 2% of them present only once. The sample consisted of blood. These receptors came from a child who was a newborn, infant or young child, either healthy, febrile or measles-vaccinated (not recorded which).

This clone was found a few times. This clone may be a read error of a much larger clone one base away. The chain employs TRDV2 and TRDJ2; 7 bases are shared with TRDD3. Germline V gene data show CDR1 as GEAIGNYY and CDR2 as EKD. CDR3 length: 19 residues. For the CDR3, the DNA is TGTGCCTGTGACACGTCTGTAATGGGGGACCCCCCTTTGACAGCACAACCCTTCTTT. The encoded protein is CACDTSVMGDPPLTAQPFF.

This clone was seen a few times. A much bigger clone sits one base away, suggesting this may be a read error. The chain uses TRDV2 and TRDJ3; TRDD3 matches 9 bases. The CDR3 runs to 21 residues. Germline V lookup: CDR1 GEAIGNYY, CDR2 EKD. The CDR3 nucleotides read TGTGCCTGTGACACCTCCTTTGGGGGGGATACCAGCTCCTGGGACACCCGACAGGTGTTTTTC. Its protein is CACDTSFGGDTSSWDTRQVFF.

Points on this clone: Mismatch with germline at one junction end may stem from a read error. The chain joins TRDV1 to TRDJ1; TRDD3 aligns across 8 bases. The CDR3 sequence is 16 residues long. Germline V gene sequence: CDR1 TSWWSYY, CDR2 QGS. The CDR3 reads CAPGEYRLGIHDKLIF. The CDR3 coding sequence is TGTGCTCCTGGGGAATACAGACTGGGGATACACGATAAACTCATCTTT.

This clone was counted only a few times. The same CDR3 can be traced to other DNA sequences in this sample. The CDR3 coding sequence is TGTGCCTGCGACTCGGTGTACTGGGGGAGCTCCTGGGACACCCGACAGATGTTTTTC. Translating gives CACDSVYWGSSWDTRQMFF. The V and J genes are TRDV2 and TRDJ3, with 9 bases aligning to TRDD3. CDR1 and CDR2 (germline): GEAIGNYY, EKD. The CDR3 runs 19 residues. V dropped 7 bases and J dropped 0; count of bases not matched to a gene: 12.

This clone has only a few counts. The chain combines TRDV2 with TRDJ3; TRDD3 matches at 10 bases. CDR1 and CDR2 from the germline V gene are GEAIGNYY and EKD. The J segment lost 0 bases and the V segment lost 0 bases, leaving 1 base of the junction unmatched. There are 18 residues in the CDR3. CDR3 bases: TGTGCCTGTGACACCTACTGGGGGATCTCCTGGGACACCCGACAGATGTTTTTC. Its translation is CACDTYWGISWDTRQMFF.

As concerns this clone: This may be a read error: a much more frequent sequence differs by one nucleotide. The V gene is TRDV1, the J gene TRDJ1; the match to TRDD3 covers 7 bases. This CDR3 has 21 amino acids. The J segment lost 4 bases and the V segment lost 4 bases, leaving 27 bases of the junction unmatched. Germline V gene sequence: CDR1 TSWWSYY, CDR2 QGS. The CDR3 loop is CALGGPFRPRGVLGPDDKLIF. The CDR3 nucleotides read TGTGCTCTTGGGGGGCCGTTCAGGCCCCGTGGAGTACTGGGGCCGGACGATAAACTCATCTTT.

This chain joins TRDV1 and TRDJ1; a weak D match, TRDD2 (6 bases). This CDR3 is 17 amino acids long. Germline V gene lookup returns CDR1 TSWWSYY and CDR2 QGS. Trimming removed 2 bases from V and 0 bases from J, with 16 bases in between. The CDR3 protein is CALGESSYVHYTDKLIF. CDR3 bases: TGTGCTCTTGGGGAATCCTCCTACGTCCACTACACCGATAAACTCATCTTT.

This rearrangement joins TRDV1 to TRDJ1, with 11 bases lining up with TRDD3. CDR1 and CDR2 from the germline V gene are TSWWSYY and QGS. V lost 5 bases, J lost 0 bases, and 11 bases stayed unmatched. The CDR3 runs 18 residues. CDR3 sequence reads: CALGPSVGDTGYTDKLIF. Here the CDR3 DNA reads TGTGCTCTTGGGCCATCAGTGGGGGATACGGGGTACACCGATAAACTCATCTTT.

The chain links TRDV3 to TRDJ1; D might be TRDD3 (6 bases). Trimming cost V 5 bases and J 0 bases, with 16 bases left between them. CDR1 is TVYSNPD, CDR2 GDNSRS, per germline (reference sequence). The CDR3 is 14 amino acids. CDR3 nucleotides: TGTGCCCTCCGACGGGGGGAGTACACCGATAAACTCATCTTT. It is translated as CALRRGEYTDKLIF.

The rearrangement joins TRDV2 to TRDJ2; TRDD3 matches at 8 bases. CDR1 is GEAIGNYY, CDR2 EKD, per germline. The CDR3 spans 19 residues. The V and J ends lost 0 bases and 0 bases, in that order; junction bases with no gene match: 11. CDR3 coding DNA: TGTGCCTGTGACACCGCCTTTACTGGGGGGCTTACTTTGACAGCACAACTCTTCTTT. It yields the protein CACDTAFTGGLTLTAQLFF.

The chain links TRDV2 to TRDJ3, with TRDD3 matching 11 bases. After removal of 3 bases from V and 5 bases from J, the junction contained 8 bases not matched to a gene. There are 18 residues in the CDR3. Germline V gene data show CDR1 as GEAIGNYY and CDR2 as EKD. The CDR3 region is CACDQYWGISRDTRQMFF. For the CDR3, the DNA is TGTGCCTGTGACCAGTACTGGGGGATAAGCCGGGACACCCGACAGATGTTTTTC.

To note about this clone: One base away lies a much larger clone, so this may be a sequencing read error. The V gene remains uncalled, whereas the J gene is TRDJ3; the table's TRDD3 call for D was not verified on the DNA. The CDR3 is 24 amino acids. The CDR3 DNA is TGTGCCTGTGACACCGGAGGGAGGACTGGGGGTCCCGGAATATCCTCCTGGGACACCCGACAGATGTTTTTC. Translation: CACDTGGRTGGPGISSWDTRQMFF.

This chain links TRDV2 with TRDJ3; 7 positions agree with TRDD3. J was trimmed by 0 bases and V by 2 bases; bases with no gene match: 6. CDR1 is GEAIGNYY and CDR2 is EKD in the germline V gene. The CDR3 has 18 residues. The CDR3 here is CACDRLAGGSWDTRQMFF. The CDR3, as DNA: TGTGCCTGTGACAGGCTCGCTGGGGGCTCCTGGGACACCCGACAGATGTTTTTC.

Note on this clone: This likely stems from a read error, as it lies one base from a far larger clone. Other DNA sequences in this specimen translate into the identical CDR3. The chain combines TRDV2 with TRDJ3, with 8 bases lining up with TRDD3. This CDR3 is 16 amino acids long. The germline V gene has CDR1 GEAIGNYY and CDR2 EKD. The CDR3 nucleotides read TGTGCCTGTGACACCGTGGGGGATTGGGATACCCGACAGATGTTTTTC. This sequence encodes CACDTVGDWDTRQMFF.

The CDR3 region has the DNA TGTGCCTGTGACACCGAGGGGACTGACACCGATAAACTCATCTTT. Protein sequence: CACDTEGTDTDKLIF. The rearrangement joins TRDV2 to TRDJ1; perhaps TRDD3 as D (5 bases). With 0 bases removed from V and 0 bases from J, the gap between germline ends came to 10 bases. Germline loops: CDR1 GEAIGNYY, CDR2 EKD. This CDR3 has 15 amino acids.

Concerning this clone itself: This may stem from a read error, because a much larger clone lies one nucleotide away. Other DNA variants within this sample encode the same CDR3. The chain employs TRDV3 and TRDJ1; D is possibly TRDD3 (5 bases). V was pared by 0 bases and J by 3 bases, with 17 bases between. Germline V gene lookup returns CDR1 TVYSNPD and CDR2 GDNSRS (reference sequence). The CDR3 is 15 residues long. CDR3 bases: TGTGCCTTTAGAATGGGGCTAAGGAATTCCGATAAACTCATCTTT. Its protein product is CAFRMGLRNSDKLIF.

This clone was counted between two and nine times. A far larger clone is just one base off, so this is likely a read error. The CDR3 sequence: CALAWGYSGPMIF. In DNA form, the CDR3 reads TGTGCTCTGGCGTGGGGATACTCGGGACCCATGATCTTT. The chain links TRDV1 to TRDJ4; TRDD3 matches 8 bases. Germline lookup yields CDR1 TSWWSYY and CDR2 QGS. This CDR3 contains 13 residues.

As regards this clone: Other nucleotide sequences in the sample specify the same CDR3. This chain joins TRDV2 and TRDJ3; 13 bases are shared with TRDD3. J was trimmed by 0 bases and V by 2 bases; bases with no gene match: 6. The germline gives CDR1 GEAIGNYY, CDR2 EKD. The CDR3 spans 20 residues. CDR3 sequence: CACDILGDTRSSWDTRQMFF. CDR3 DNA sequence: TGTGCCTGTGACATACTGGGGGATACGCGGAGCTCCTGGGACACCCGACAGATGTTTTTC.

This clone has just a few counts. A much larger clone lies one base from this, so it may be a read error. Other DNA sequences in the sample encode the same CDR3. The CDR3 sequence: CACDPLGALPLTAQLFF. The CDR3 nucleotides are TGTGCCTGTGATCCTCTGGGTGCCCTCCCTTTGACAGCACAACTCTTCTTT. The V call is TRDV2, the J call TRDJ2, with D possibly TRDD3 on 5 matching bases. CDR3 length: 17 residues. From germline, CDR1 is GEAIGNYY and CDR2 EKD. Trimming cost V 4 bases and J 0 bases, with 17 bases left between them.

There are a few counts of this clone. The chain links TRDV2 to TRDJ3, with 8 bases fitting TRDD3. CDR3 size: 18 residues. Germline V lookup: CDR1 GEAIGNYY, CDR2 EKD. Trimming at V came to 7 bases and at J to 0 bases, leaving 10 bases not matched to a gene. CDR3 amino acids: CAWDRLGESSWDTRQMFF. CDR3 nucleotides: TGTGCCTGGGATCGGCTGGGGGAGAGCTCCTGGGACACCCGACAGATGTTTTTC.

This clone rates as medium-sized (0.01 to 0.1%). This sample includes further DNA sequences coding for the same CDR3. Here the CDR3 DNA reads TGTGCTCTTGGGGATCCTCCCTACGGCTCCTGGGACACCCGACAGATGTTTTTC. Translated, it gives CALGDPPYGSWDTRQMFF. The chain is built from TRDV1 and TRDJ3; D might be TRDD2 (5 bases). Per germline, CDR1 TSWWSYY and CDR2 QGS. V lost 3 bases and J lost 0, with 12 bases in between. This CDR3 comprises 18 residues.

By its share, this clone is large. This sample also contains other DNA sequences that code for the same CDR3. The chain combines TRDV2 with TRDJ3; D unclear. V gave up 0 bases and J gave up 0 bases, with 11 bases separating them. The V gene's germline CDR1 is GEAIGNYY and CDR2 EKD. The CDR3 runs to 18 residues. The CDR3 region has the DNA TGTGCCTGTGACACCTACTGTGGGAGCTCCTGGGACACCCGACAGATGTTTTTC. Translated: CACDTYCGSSWDTRQMFF.

V usage is TRDV1 and J usage is TRDJ2; D ambiguous. Looked up from germline, CDR1 is TSWWSYY and CDR2 is QGS. CDR3 length: 19 residues. V was cut by 2 bases and J by 3 bases, with 22 bases left in between. The CDR3: CALGEYVRRVPGVTAQLFF. The CDR3 DNA follows: TGTGCTCTTGGGGAATATGTCCGTAGAGTCCCGGGAGTGACAGCACAACTCTTCTTT.

The chain couples TRDV2 to TRDJ3; 13 bases match TRDD3. The V segment lost 0 bases and the J segment 0 bases; nucleotides outside the gene matches: 13. Germline CDR1 GEAIGNYY, CDR2 EKD. This CDR3 region has 23 residues. The CDR3 coding sequence is TGTGCCTGTGACACCGTAGTACTGGGGGATACGCGGTCCAGCTCCTGGGACACCCGACAGATGTTTTTC. Translating it yields CACDTVVLGDTRSSSWDTRQMFF.